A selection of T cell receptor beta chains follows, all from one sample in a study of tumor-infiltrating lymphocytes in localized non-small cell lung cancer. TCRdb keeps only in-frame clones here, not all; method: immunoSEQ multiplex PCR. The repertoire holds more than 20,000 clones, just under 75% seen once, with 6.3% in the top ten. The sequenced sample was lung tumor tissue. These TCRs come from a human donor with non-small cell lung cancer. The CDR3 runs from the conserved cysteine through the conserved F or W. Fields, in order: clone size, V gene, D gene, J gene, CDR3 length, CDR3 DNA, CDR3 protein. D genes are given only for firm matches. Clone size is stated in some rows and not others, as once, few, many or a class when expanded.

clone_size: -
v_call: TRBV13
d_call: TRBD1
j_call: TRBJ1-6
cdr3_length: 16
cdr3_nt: TGTGCCAGCAGCTTTCACAGGGGAAGGTGGGATTCACCCCTCCACTTT
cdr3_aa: CASSFHRGRWDSPLHF

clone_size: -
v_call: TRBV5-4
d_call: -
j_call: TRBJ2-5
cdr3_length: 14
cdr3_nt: TGTGCCAGCAGCTTGGAAAGGGGGCAAGAGACCCAGTACTTC
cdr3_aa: CASSLERGQETQYF

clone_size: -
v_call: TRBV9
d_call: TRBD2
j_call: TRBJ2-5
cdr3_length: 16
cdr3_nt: TGTGCCAGCAGCACCGGGACTAGCGGTTTCCAAGAGACCCAGTACTTC
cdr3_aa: CASSTGTSGFQETQYF

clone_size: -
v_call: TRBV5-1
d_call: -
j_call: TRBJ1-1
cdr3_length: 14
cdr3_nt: TGCGCCAGCAGCTTACAGGGTTACGGCACTGAAGCTTTCTTT
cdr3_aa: CASSLQGYGTEAFF

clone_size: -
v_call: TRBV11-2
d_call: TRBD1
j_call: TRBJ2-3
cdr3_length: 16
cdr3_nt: TGTGCCAGCAGCTTCCTCCGGGACAGGGGAGCAGATACGCAGTATTTT
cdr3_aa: CASSFLRDRGADTQYF

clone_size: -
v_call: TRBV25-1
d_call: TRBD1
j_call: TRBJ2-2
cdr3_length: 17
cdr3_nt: TGTGCCAGCAGTGATCGCCAAGGACAGGGTGGCACCGGGGAGCTGTTTTTT
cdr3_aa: CASSDRQGQGGTGELFF

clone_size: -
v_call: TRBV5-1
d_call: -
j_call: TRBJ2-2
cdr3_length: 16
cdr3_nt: TGCGCCAGCAGCTTGGAAAGTCGGACGAACACCGGGGAGCTGTTTTTT
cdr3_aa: CASSLESRTNTGELFF

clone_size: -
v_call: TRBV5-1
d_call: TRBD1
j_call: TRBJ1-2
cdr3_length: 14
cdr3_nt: TGCGCCAGCAGCTTGGGGCAGGGGGCGTCTGGCTACACCTTC
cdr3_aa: CASSLGQGASGYTF

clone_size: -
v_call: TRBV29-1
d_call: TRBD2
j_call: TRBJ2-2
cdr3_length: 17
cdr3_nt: TGCAGCGTTGAAGAGTGGAGCGGGGGGACGAACACCGGGGAGCTGTTTTTT
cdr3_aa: CSVEEWSGGTNTGELFF

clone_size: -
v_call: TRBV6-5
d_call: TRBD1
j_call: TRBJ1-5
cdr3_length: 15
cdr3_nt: TGTGCCAGCAGTTTGGACAGGGGTGGCAATCAGCCCCAGCATTTT
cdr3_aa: CASSLDRGGNQPQHF

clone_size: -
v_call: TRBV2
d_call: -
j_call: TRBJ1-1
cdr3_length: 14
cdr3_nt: TGTGCCAGCAGTGTGGACAGTATGAACACTGAAGCTTTCTTT
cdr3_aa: CASSVDSMNTEAFF

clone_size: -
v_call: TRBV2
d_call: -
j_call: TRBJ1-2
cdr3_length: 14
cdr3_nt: TGTGCCAATTTTCTAGGGCCCGGGGGCTATGGCTACACCTTC
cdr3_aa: CANFLGPGGYGYTF

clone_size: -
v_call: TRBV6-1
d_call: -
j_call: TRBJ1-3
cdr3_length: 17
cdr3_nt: TGTGCCAGCAGTGAATCTTTGTGGGGTCTTGGAGGAAACACCATATATTTT
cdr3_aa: CASSESLWGLGGNTIYF

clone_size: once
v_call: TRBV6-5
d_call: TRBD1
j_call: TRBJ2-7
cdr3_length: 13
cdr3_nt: TGTGCCAGCAGGGGGAACAGGGGTCACGAGCAGTACTTC
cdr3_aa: CASRGNRGHEQYF

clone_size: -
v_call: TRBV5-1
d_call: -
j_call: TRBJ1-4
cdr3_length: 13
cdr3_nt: TGCGCCAGCAGCACCGGACATGACGAAAAACTGTTTTTT
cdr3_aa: CASSTGHDEKLFF